The 28 T cell receptor beta chains below all came from one sample that was sequenced in a study of identical twins. Each CDR3 protein is one row after TCRdb ran MiXCR on the 5' RACE reads. The table shows 500,000 or so distinct CDR3 sequences, with approximately 22% occurring only once. These records were also assigned to another study, of T cells expressing NK-cell markers.

The sequencing input was CD4+ T cells sorted from blood. The receptors stem from a woman aged 18-29 years in good health.

This clonotype has only a few counts. V usage is TRBV7-9 and J usage is TRBJ1-1, with 12 positions matching TRBD1. Trimming took 4 bases from V and 3 from J; bases not matched to a gene: 9. The CDR3 covers 17 residues. Germline lookup yields CDR1 SEHNR and CDR2 FQNEAQ (reference sequence). The CDR3 protein is CASSSPRGQGADTEAFF. For the CDR3, the DNA is TGTGCCAGCAGCTCCCCGCGGGGACAGGGGGCTGACACTGAAGCTTTCTTT.

The chain has TRBV9 and TRBJ1-3; TRBD1 aligns across 7 bases. J gave up 0 bases and V 3 bases, and 12 bases lay outside the gene matches. The germline gives CDR1 SGDLS, CDR2 YYNGEE. This CDR3 is 18 amino acids long. The CDR3 DNA sequence: TGTGCCAGCAGCGCAAGGGGGCCAGAGACTTACTCTGGAAACACCATATATTTT. This gives the protein CASSARGPETYSGNTIYF.

V gene TRBV7-2 combines with J gene TRBJ2-1, with D tentatively TRBD1 or TRBD2 (6 bases each). The CDR3 totals 15 residues. The germline gives CDR1 SGHTA, CDR2 FQGNSA. V dropped 5 bases and J dropped 5 bases, with 16 bases sitting between them. CDR3 region: CASSGGGRPNNEQFF. DNA of the CDR3: TGTGCCAGCAGCGGAGGGGGACGGCCTAACAATGAGCAGTTCTTC.

J is TRBJ2-7 and V is TRBV18, with D unresolved. Germline V gene data show CDR1 as KGHSH and CDR2 as LQKENI. This CDR3 is built from 14 residues. Trimming stripped 2 bases from V and 4 bases from J, with 12 bases between. The chain's CDR3 is CASSPSNLGYEQYF. In DNA form, the CDR3 reads TGTGCCAGCTCACCAAGCAACTTGGGATACGAGCAGTACTTC.

This clonotype was found a few times. This sequence joins TRBV25-1 and TRBJ1-2, with a weak D call TRBD1 (5 bases). The germline V gene encodes CDR1 MGHDK and CDR2 SYGVNS. The CDR3 is made up of 14 amino acids. V was cut by 2 bases and J by 3 bases, with 10 bases left in between. CDR3 protein: CASSEVWGDYGYTF. CDR3 in DNA: TGTGCCAGCAGTGAAGTCTGGGGGGACTATGGCTACACCTTC.

This rearrangement joins TRBV30 to TRBJ1-2; a possible D gene is TRBD1 (5 bases). The length of the CDR3 is 15 residues. V was pared by 4 bases and J by 5 bases, with 20 bases between. CDR1 and CDR2 (germline): GTSNPN, SVGIG (reference sequence). CDR3 coding DNA: TGTGCCTGGACCGGCCGGGACTTTGGGCTATATGGCTACACCTTC. Translation gives CAWTGRDFGLYGYTF.

Only a few counts were recorded for this clonotype. This chain links TRBV20-1 with TRBJ1-2; D gene unclear. The length of the CDR3 is 12 residues. Germline V gives CDR1 DFQATT, CDR2 SNEGSKA (reference sequence). With 7 bases removed from V and 5 bases from J, the gap between germline ends came to 14 bases. The CDR3 loop reads CSVWQLEYGYTF. The CDR3 DNA reads TGCAGTGTCTGGCAGCTTGAATATGGCTACACCTTC.

This clonotype has only a few counts. The CDR3 DNA is TGCGCCAGCAGCGGCTCCGTAGCCGGGGAGCTGTTTTTT. As protein: CASSGSVAGELFF. The chain employs TRBV5-1 and TRBJ2-2; the D is unclear. The CDR3 contains 13 residues. CDR1 and CDR2 (germline): SGHRS, YFSETQ. V was cut by 4 bases and J by 6 bases, with 10 bases left in between.

In this sample, this clonotype turned up a few times. The chain recombines TRBV10-3 with TRBJ2-1, with TRBD2 matching over 11 bases. Per the germline V gene, CDR1 is ENHRY and CDR2 is SYGVKD. The CDR3 is made up of 15 amino acids. V was pared by 5 bases and J by 3 bases, with 3 bases of the junction left unmatched. CDR3 in DNA: TGTGCCATCAGTATTACTAGCGGGGGCTACAATGAGCAGTTCTTC. Its translation is CAISITSGGYNEQFF.

This chain joins TRBV30 and TRBJ2-1; TRBD1 matches 9 bases. The CDR3 covers 17 residues. The germline V gene encodes CDR1 GTSNPN and CDR2 SVGIG (reference sequence). V shed 2 bases and J 4 bases; nucleotides not matched to a gene: 12. As DNA, the CDR3 is TGTGCCTGGAGTCGTAAGTTGGAGACAGGGGGTTACAATGAGCAGTTCTTC. Translation gives CAWSRKLETGGYNEQFF. Full variable domain (rest looked up from reference TRBV30 and TRBJ2-1): SQTIHQWPATLVQPVGSPLSLECTVEGTSNPNLYWYRQAAGRGLQLLFYSVGIGQISSEVPQNLSASRPQDRQFILSSKKLLLSDSGFYLCAWSRKLETGGYNEQFFGPGTRLTVL.

This clonotype was detected only a few times. V is TRBV20-1 and J is TRBJ1-5, with D perhaps matching TRBD1 (6 bases). CDR3 size: 14 residues. In germline, CDR1 is DFQATT, CDR2 SNEGSKA (reference sequence). Trimming pared 0 bases from V and 7 bases from J, leaving 13 bases between. The CDR3 loop is CSARDSGAKQPQHF. The CDR3 nucleotides read TGCAGTGCTAGAGATTCGGGGGCAAAGCAGCCCCAGCATTTT.

The chain recombines TRBV27 with TRBJ1-2; TRBD1 matches 8 bases. Germline CDR1 is MNHEY and CDR2 is SMNVEV (reference sequence). J lost 4 bases, V lost 4 bases, and 14 bases had no gene match. CDR3 size: 17 residues. Here the CDR3 DNA reads TGTGCCAGCAGTTCGATCTTCCAGGGGGCTGGGTTCTATGGCTACACCTTC. It codes for CASSSIFQGAGFYGYTF.

There are a few counts of this clonotype. The rearrangement joins TRBV7-8 to TRBJ2-2; no firm D call. V dropped 0 bases and J dropped 8 bases, with 10 bases sitting between them. Germline CDR1 is SGHVS and CDR2 is FQNEAQ. The CDR3 extends over 14 amino acids. CDR3 residues: CASSLARWIGELFF. DNA for the CDR3: TGTGCCAGCAGCTTAGCTCGGTGGATAGGGGAGCTGTTTTTT.

This clonotype appeared a few times. This chain links TRBV5-1 with TRBJ2-4; 10 positions match TRBD1. Germline loops: CDR1 SGHRS, CDR2 YFSETQ. V was pared by 4 bases and J by 6 bases, with 4 bases of the junction left unmatched. This CDR3 has 14 amino acids. The CDR3 DNA is TGCGCCAGCAGCCCGGGACAGGGGCTAAACATTCAGTACTTC. It is translated as CASSPGQGLNIQYF. The full variable domain, its missing parts supplied by reference TRBV5-1 and TRBJ2-4, is KAGVTQTPRYLIKTRGQQVTLSCSPISGHRSVSWYQQTPGQGLQFLFEYFSETQRNKGNFPGRFSGRQFSNSRSEMNVSTLELGDSALYLCASSPGQGLNIQYFGAGTRLSVL.

The chain recombines TRBV29-1 with TRBJ2-5; tentatively, D is TRBD2 (6 bases). Deletions cut 7 bases from V and 5 bases from J, with 17 bases between. CDR3 length equals 13 residues. Germline-derived CDR1 and CDR2 are SQVTM and ANQGSEA. CDR3 sequence reads: CSGFAPREETQYF. The CDR3, as DNA: TGCAGCGGCTTCGCGCCCCGGGAGGAGACCCAGTACTTC.

This clonotype was seen more than once but under ten times. The chain combines TRBV5-1 with TRBJ2-1; D may correspond to TRBD1 or TRBD2 (5 bases each). V gave up 4 bases and J gave up 5 bases, with 13 bases separating them. Germline CDR1 is SGHRS and CDR2 is YFSETQ. The CDR3 covers 14 residues. The CDR3 sequence: CASSPSGTNNEQFF. The CDR3 nucleotides read TGCGCCAGCAGCCCCTCCGGGACCAACAATGAGCAGTTCTTC. Filled out from reference TRBV5-1 and TRBJ2-1, the complete variable domain reads KAGVTQTPRYLIKTRGQQVTLSCSPISGHRSVSWYQQTPGQGLQFLFEYFSETQRNKGNFPGRFSGRQFSNSRSEMNVSTLELGDSALYLCASSPSGTNNEQFFGPGTRLTVL.

This clonotype was detected many times. The chain employs TRBV19 and TRBJ2-7; TRBD2 might be the D (6 bases). Germline CDR1 reads LNHDA; CDR2 reads SQIVND (reference sequence). This CDR3 comprises 15 residues. V lost 0 bases and J lost 6, with 15 bases in between. CDR3 in DNA: TGTGCCAGTAGTATAGAGGCGGGAAGGCTGTCCGAGCAGTACTTC. Protein: CASSIEAGRLSEQYF. The entire variable domain, with the rest obtained from reference TRBV19 and TRBJ2-7, is as follows: DGGITQSPKYLFRKEGQNVTLSCEQNLNHDAMYWYRQDPGQGLRLIYYSQIVNDFQKGDIAEGYSVSREKKESFPLTVTSAQKNPTAFYLCASSIEAGRLSEQYFGPGTRLTVT.

V gene TRBV20-1 combines with J gene TRBJ2-2, with 9 nucleotides matching TRBD1. CDR3 length: 16 amino acids. Trimming removed 3 bases from V and 7 bases from J; junction bases left unmatched: 12. The germline CDR1 and CDR2 sequences are DFQATT and SNEGSKA (reference sequence). The DNA of the CDR3 is TGCAGTGCTAGGGGCACCGGGACAGGGTTGTACGGGGAGCTGTTTTTT. It codes for CSARGTGTGLYGELFF.

The V gene is TRBV5-1, the J gene TRBJ2-7; D may be TRBD1 (6 bases). Trimming removed 1 base from V and 3 bases from J, with 11 bases in between. The CDR3 has 14 amino acids. CDR1 is SGHRS and CDR2 is YFSETQ in the germline V gene. The CDR3 region is CASSLIRGHYEQYF. The DNA for the CDR3 is TGCGCCAGCAGCTTGATCCGGGGACACTACGAGCAGTACTTC.

V and J are TRBV2 and TRBJ2-3; D not resolved. V dropped 2 bases and J dropped 6 bases, with 12 bases sitting between them. The CDR3 is made up of 14 amino acids. Germline values: CDR1 SNHLY, CDR2 FYNNEI. CDR3 DNA: TGTGCCAGCAGTGAACGAGGTGATTTTGATACGCAGTATTTT. This sequence encodes CASSERGDFDTQYF.

The chain is built from TRBV5-8 and TRBJ2-7; TRBD2 aligns across 9 bases. Germline trimming cut 3 bases from V and 7 bases from J; bases unmatched to any gene: 11. This CDR3 has 15 residues. Germline CDR1 SGHTS, CDR2 YDEGEE. DNA for the CDR3: TGTGCCAGCAGCTACGAGGGGGCCCTAGCGGGGGAGCAGTACTTC. Protein sequence: CASSYEGALAGEQYF.

This clonotype has a handful of counts. This chain links TRBV14 with TRBJ2-7; 9 nucleotides align to TRBD2. Germline V gene lookup returns CDR1 SGHDN and CDR2 FVKESK. The length of the CDR3 is 14 residues. Unmatched junction bases numbered 1, after V lost 0 bases and J lost 4 bases. The CDR3 DNA follows: TGTGCCAGCAGCCAAGACCTAGCGGGGTACGAGCAGTACTTC. Amino acid sequence: CASSQDLAGYEQYF.

This clonotype has just a few counts. The chain combines TRBV20-1 with TRBJ2-1; a weak D match, TRBD2 (6 bases). Germline V CDR1 and CDR2: DFQATT, SNEGSKA (reference sequence). The CDR3 extends over 11 amino acids. The CDR3 coding sequence is TGCTGTGGGACTCTTTACAATGAGCAGTTCTTC. Protein product: CCGTLYNEQFF.

Only a few counts were recorded for this clonotype. The CDR3 loop is CASSPTGASHEQYF. In DNA form, the CDR3 reads TGTGCCAGCAGTCCGACAGGGGCTAGTCACGAGCAGTACTTC. The chain has TRBV7-9 and TRBJ2-7, with 8 bases aligning to TRBD1. The germline V gene has CDR1 SEHNR and CDR2 FQNEAQ (reference sequence). CDR3 length equals 14 residues. Losses at the gene ends were 6 bases for V and 5 bases for J; bases not matched to a gene: 9.

This clonotype occurred a few times. The chain's CDR3 is CASSVEYGGGAQTQYF. In DNA, the CDR3 is TGTGCCAGCAGCGTAGAGTACGGCGGGGGGGCTCAGACCCAGTACTTC. V usage is TRBV9 and J usage is TRBJ2-5; 9 nucleotides line up with TRBD2. Germline V gene lookup returns CDR1 SGDLS and CDR2 YYNGEE. The V segment lost 0 bases and the J segment 6 bases; nucleotides outside the gene matches: 9. The CDR3 totals 16 residues.

This clonotype was recorded many times. The V and J genes are TRBV12-3 or TRBV12-4 and TRBJ2-7; the D call may be TRBD1 or TRBD2 (5 bases each). CDR3 length: 12 amino acids. The V gene lost 8 bases and the J gene lost 1 base, with 9 bases spanning the gap. CDR3 amino acids: CASEGSSYEQYF. The CDR3 DNA follows: TGTGCCAGCGAGGGGAGTTCCTACGAGCAGTACTTC.

This clonotype has a handful of counts. This sequence joins TRBV12-3 or TRBV12-4 and TRBJ2-5; D is possibly TRBD1 (5 bases). The CDR3 is 13 amino acids. The ends were cut back, 6 bases at V and 0 bases at J, with 8 bases in the middle. In nucleotides, the CDR3 is TGTGCCAGCAGGATGACAGACCAAGAGACCCAGTACTTC. Encoded protein: CASRMTDQETQYF.

The chain carries TRBV18 and TRBJ1-5, with TRBD1 matching over 7 bases. Germline V CDR1 and CDR2: KGHSH, LQKENI. The CDR3 totals 14 residues. V trimming: 3 bases; J trimming: 7 bases; junction bases outside the gene matches: 6. The CDR3 region has the DNA TGTGCCAGCTCACCGACAGGGTATGACCAGCCCCAGCATTTT. This codes for CASSPTGYDQPQHF.